Following are 4 T cell receptor beta chains from one sample sequenced in a study of blood T cell repertoires in COVID-19. Only in-frame clones appear in the TCRdb table, and some are missing; sequencing was by immunoSEQ multiplex PCR. Among about 300,000 clones listed, around 89% were seen once. Sample: peripheral blood. These receptors all stem from a young man who had recovered from COVID-19.

The DNA of the CDR3 is TGTGCCAGCAGTTACAAGGCGGGAATGTACGATGAGCAGTTCTTC. Its translation is CASSYKAGMYDEQFF. The J gene is TRBJ2-1, the V gene TRBV6-5, with TRBD2 as a possible D gene (6 bases). V lost 2 bases, J lost 8 bases, and 16 bases lay in between. The CDR3 consists of 15 residues. Per the germline V gene, CDR1 is MNHEY and CDR2 is SVGAGI.

V gene TRBV11-2 combines with J gene TRBJ2-1; D is unclear. Germline CDR1 reads SGHAT; CDR2 reads FQNNGV. Trimming cost V 5 bases and J 1 base, with 3 bases left between them. The length of the CDR3 is 12 residues. CDR3 region: CASSPSYNEQFF. For the CDR3, the DNA is TGTGCCAGCAGCCCATCCTACAATGAGCAGTTCTTC.

The chain recombines TRBV6-5 with TRBJ2-1, with 11 bases that match TRBD2. The CDR3 is made up of 15 amino acids. Per the germline V gene, CDR1 is MNHEY and CDR2 is SVGAGI. J gave up 4 bases and V 4 bases, and 3 bases lay outside the gene matches. The CDR3 sequence is CASSSLAGGYNEQFF. The DNA for the CDR3 is TGTGCCAGCAGTTCCTTAGCGGGAGGGTACAATGAGCAGTTCTTC.

J is TRBJ1-2 and V is TRBV25-1, with 7 bases aligning to TRBD1. The V gene end was trimmed by 2 bases and the J gene end by 8 bases; junction bases not matched to a gene: 11. CDR1 is MGHDK, CDR2 SYGVNS, per germline. CDR3 size: 15 residues. DNA of the CDR3: TGTGCCAGCAGTGAAGGGACCAGAGGGGGCTACGGCTACACCTTC. Translation gives CASSEGTRGGYGYTF.